This T cell receptor (beta chain) was documented in a study of shared clonotypes between healthy human individuals. The sorted-subset replicate PCRs were given 150 to 200 ng DNA, which is 30,000 to 35,000 T cell genomes. TCRdb keeps only in-frame clones here, not all; method: immunoSEQ multiplex PCR. The sample carries a few million clones, approximately 92% recorded once. V gave up 7 bases and J gave up 2 bases; unmatched junction bases: 6. The CDR3 is made up of 14 amino acids. Germline-derived CDR1 and CDR2 are MNHEY and SMNVEV (reference sequence). Sequenced sample: naive CD4+ T cells sorted from blood. Subset specified: CD45RA+ positively selected. The chain carries TRBV27 and TRBJ2-7; TRBD1 matches 9 bases. The clonotype was recovered from a man between 18 and 29 years old in good health. The CDR3 bases are TGTGCCAGCACCGTGACAGGGGGGGCCTACGAGCAGTACTTC. This gives the protein CASTVTGGAYEQYF.